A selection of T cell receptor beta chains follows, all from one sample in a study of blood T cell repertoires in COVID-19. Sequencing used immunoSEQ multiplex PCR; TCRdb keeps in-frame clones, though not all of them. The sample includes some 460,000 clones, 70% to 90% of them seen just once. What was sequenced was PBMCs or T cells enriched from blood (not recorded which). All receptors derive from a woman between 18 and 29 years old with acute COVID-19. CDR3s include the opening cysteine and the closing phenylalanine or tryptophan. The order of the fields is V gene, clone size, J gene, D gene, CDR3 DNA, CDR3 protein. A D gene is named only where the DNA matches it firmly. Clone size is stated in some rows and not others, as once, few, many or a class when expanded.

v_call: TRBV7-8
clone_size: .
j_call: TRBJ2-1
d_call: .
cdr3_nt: TGTGCCACCTCTATGACGGGAAAGTTCAATGAGCAGTTCTTC
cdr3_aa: CATSMTGKFNEQFF

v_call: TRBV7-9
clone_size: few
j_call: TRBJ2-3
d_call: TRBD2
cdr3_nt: TGTGCCAGCAGCTTCAAGCGGGAAACAGATACGCAGTATTTT
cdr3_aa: CASSFKRETDTQYF

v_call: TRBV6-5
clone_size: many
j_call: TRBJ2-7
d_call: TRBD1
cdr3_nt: TGTGCCAGCAGAGGCGCGGACAGGGGCTACGAGCAGTACTTC
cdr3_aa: CASRGADRGYEQYF

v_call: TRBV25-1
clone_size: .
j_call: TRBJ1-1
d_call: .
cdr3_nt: TGTGCCAGCAGTGAATTTGTGGCGGCCGAAGCTTTCTTT
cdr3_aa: CASSEFVAAEAFF

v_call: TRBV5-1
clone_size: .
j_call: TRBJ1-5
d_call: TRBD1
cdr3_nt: TGCGCCAGCAGCTTGGGGACAGGGTTTGGAAAGCAGCCCCAGCATTTT
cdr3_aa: CASSLGTGFGKQPQHF

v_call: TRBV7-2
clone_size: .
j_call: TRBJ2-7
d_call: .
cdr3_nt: TGTGCCAGCAGCTCTTACCTAAATTCCCTCTGGTACTTC
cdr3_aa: CASSSYLNSLWYF

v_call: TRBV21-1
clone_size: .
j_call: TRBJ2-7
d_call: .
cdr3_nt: TGTGCCAGCAGCAAATGGCCACTGCGGGTACGACCGCGCGAGCAGTACTTC
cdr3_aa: CASSKWPLRVRPREQYF

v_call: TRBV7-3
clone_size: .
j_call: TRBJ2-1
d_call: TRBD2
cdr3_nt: TGTGCCAGCAGCCCTTGGGGGGGGGATGAGCAGTTCTTC
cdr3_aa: CASSPWGGDEQFF

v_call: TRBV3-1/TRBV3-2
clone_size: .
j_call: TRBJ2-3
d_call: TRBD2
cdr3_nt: TGTGCCAGCAGCCAAGTTTGGAGCGGGGGGGCCCCCGATACGCAGTATTTT
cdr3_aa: CASSQVWSGGAPDTQYF

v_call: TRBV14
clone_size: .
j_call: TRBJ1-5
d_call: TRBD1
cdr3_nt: TGTGCCAGCAGCCAATCCTATAGGGACAGGTTGGGCCACCAGCCCCAGCATTTT
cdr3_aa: CASSQSYRDRLGHQPQHF

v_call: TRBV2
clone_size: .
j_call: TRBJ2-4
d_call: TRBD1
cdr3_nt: TGTGCCAGCAAACTGGACAGGGCCAGGAACATTCAGTACTTC
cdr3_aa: CASKLDRARNIQYF

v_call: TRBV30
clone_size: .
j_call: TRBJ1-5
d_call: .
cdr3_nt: TGTGCCTGGAGAACCACAGGGAGCAATCAGCCCCAGCATTTT
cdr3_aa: CAWRTTGSNQPQHF

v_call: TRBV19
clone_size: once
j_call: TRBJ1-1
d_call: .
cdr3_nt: TGTGCCAGTAGTATAGATTCCAGGGTCTACACTGAAGCTTTCTTT
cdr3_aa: CASSIDSRVYTEAFF

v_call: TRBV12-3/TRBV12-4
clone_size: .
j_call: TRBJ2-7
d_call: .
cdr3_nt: TGTGCCAGCAGTTTCCACAGGGAGCAGTACTTC
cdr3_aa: CASSFHREQYF

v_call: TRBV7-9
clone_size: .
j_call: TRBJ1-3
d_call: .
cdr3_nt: TGTGCCAGCAGCTTAAGAGAGGTGTCCTCTGGAAACACCATATATTTT
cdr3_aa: CASSLREVSSGNTIYF

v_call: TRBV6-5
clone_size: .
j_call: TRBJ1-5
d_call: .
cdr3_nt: TGTGCCAGCAGGGGCAGCCTAAATCAGCCCCAGCATTTT
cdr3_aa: CASRGSLNQPQHF

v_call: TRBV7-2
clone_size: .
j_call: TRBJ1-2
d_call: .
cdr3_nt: TGTGCCAGCAGCTTGAGTACAGAAACCTATGGCTACACCTTC
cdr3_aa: CASSLSTETYGYTF

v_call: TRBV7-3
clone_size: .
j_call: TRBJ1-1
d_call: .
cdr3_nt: TGTGCCAGCAGCTCTCAGGGGTTTGGCACTGAAGCTTTCTTT
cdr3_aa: CASSSQGFGTEAFF

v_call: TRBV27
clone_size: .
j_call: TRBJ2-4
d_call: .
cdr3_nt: TGTGCCAGCAGTCCGCGCCGAGGTGACAAAAACATTCAGTACTTC
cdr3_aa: CASSPRRGDKNIQYF

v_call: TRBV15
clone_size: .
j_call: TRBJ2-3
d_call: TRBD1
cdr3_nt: TGTGCCACCAGCCCGACAGGGGGCGCGGGAGATACGCAGTATTTT
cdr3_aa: CATSPTGGAGDTQYF

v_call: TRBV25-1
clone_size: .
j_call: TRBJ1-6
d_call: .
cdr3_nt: TGTGCCAGCAGTGATCTTGGCAATTCACCCCTCCACTTT
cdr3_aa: CASSDLGNSPLHF

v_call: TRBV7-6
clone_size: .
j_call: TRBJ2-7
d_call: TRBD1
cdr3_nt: TGTGCCAGCAGGTCGACGCTCGGGACAGACGAGCAGTACTTC
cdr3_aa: CASRSTLGTDEQYF

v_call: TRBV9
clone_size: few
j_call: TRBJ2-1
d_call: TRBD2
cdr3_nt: TGTGCCAGCAGCGAAAGACTAGCGGGGGGGCCGGTCGAGCAGTTCTTC
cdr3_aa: CASSERLAGGPVEQFF

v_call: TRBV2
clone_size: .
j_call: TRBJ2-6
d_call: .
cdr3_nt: TGTGCCAGCACGTCCCAGCAGGGTTCCGGGGCCAACGTCCTGACTTTC
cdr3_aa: CASTSQQGSGANVLTF

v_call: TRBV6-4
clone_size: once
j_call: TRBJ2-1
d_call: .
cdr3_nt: TGTGCCAGCAGTGAATGGGGAGATTCCTACAATGAGCAGTTCTTC
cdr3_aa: CASSEWGDSYNEQFF

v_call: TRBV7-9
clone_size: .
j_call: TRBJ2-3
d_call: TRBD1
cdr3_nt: TGTGCCAGCAGCTTGGCCCCGGGACAGGCTGAAGTAGATACGCAGTATTTT
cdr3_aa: CASSLAPGQAEVDTQYF

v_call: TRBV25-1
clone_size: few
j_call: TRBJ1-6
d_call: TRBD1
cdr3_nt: TGTGCCAGCAGTGAATCCCACAGGGGGAATTCACCCCTCCACTTT
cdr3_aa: CASSESHRGNSPLHF

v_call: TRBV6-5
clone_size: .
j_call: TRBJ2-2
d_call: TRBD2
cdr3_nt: TGTGCCAGCACACGCGGGGGGGCCACCGGGGAGCTGTTTTTT
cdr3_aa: CASTRGGATGELFF

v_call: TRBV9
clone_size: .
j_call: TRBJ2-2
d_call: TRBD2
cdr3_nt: TGTGCCAGCAGAGGACTAGCGGAAACCGGGGAGCTGTTTTTT
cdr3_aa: CASRGLAETGELFF

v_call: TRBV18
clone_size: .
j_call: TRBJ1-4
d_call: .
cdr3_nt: TGTGCCAGCTCACCAACGCAGGGGCCTAATGAAAAACTGTTTTTT
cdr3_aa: CASSPTQGPNEKLFF

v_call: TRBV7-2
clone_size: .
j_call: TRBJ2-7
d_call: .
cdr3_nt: TGTGCCAGCAGACAGAGACCGGGACTCAGCTACGAGCAGTACTTC
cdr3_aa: CASRQRPGLSYEQYF

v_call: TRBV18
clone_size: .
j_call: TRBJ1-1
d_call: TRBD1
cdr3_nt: TGTGCCAGCTTTCGACAGGGTGACACTGAAGCTTTCTTT
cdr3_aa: CASFRQGDTEAFF

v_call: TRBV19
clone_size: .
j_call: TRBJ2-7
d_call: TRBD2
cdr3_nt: TGTGCCAGTAGTTCCCGGTGGGGCGGGGGATACGAGCAGTACTTC
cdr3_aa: CASSSRWGGGYEQYF

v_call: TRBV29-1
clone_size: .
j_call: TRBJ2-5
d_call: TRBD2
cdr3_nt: TGCAGCGTTGAAGCTAGCGGAGAAGAGACCCAGTACTTC
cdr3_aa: CSVEASGEETQYF

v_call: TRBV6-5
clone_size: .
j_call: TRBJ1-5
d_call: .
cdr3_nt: TGTGCCAGCAGCCGGGGGAAGGGCGGAGATCAGCCCCAGCATTTT
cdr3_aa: CASSRGKGGDQPQHF

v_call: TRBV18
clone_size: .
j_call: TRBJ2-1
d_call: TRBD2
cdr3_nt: TGTGCCAGCTCACCAGTCAGGGGGACTAGCGGGAGTTCTGAGCAGTTCTTC
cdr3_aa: CASSPVRGTSGSSEQFF

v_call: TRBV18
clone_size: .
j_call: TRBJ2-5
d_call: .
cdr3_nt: TGTGCCAGCTCACCACCGGGGAGCCAAGAGACCCAGTACTTC
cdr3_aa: CASSPPGSQETQYF

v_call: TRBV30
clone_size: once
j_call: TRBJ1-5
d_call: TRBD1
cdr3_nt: TGTGCCTGGTCCGGACAGGTCAATCAGCCCCAGCATTTT
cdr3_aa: CAWSGQVNQPQHF

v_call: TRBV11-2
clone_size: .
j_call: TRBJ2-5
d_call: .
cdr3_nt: TGTGCCAGCCTGCGCGGTAGCTTTCAAGAGACCCAGTACTTC
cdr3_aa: CASLRGSFQETQYF

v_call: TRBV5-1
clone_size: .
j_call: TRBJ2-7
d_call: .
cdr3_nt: TGCGCCAGCAGCTTAGCGGGCCTCTACGAGCAGTACTTC
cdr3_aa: CASSLAGLYEQYF

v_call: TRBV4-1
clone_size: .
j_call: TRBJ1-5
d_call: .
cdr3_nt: TGCGCCAGCAGCCCCTCGACAGGCAAGAATCAGCCCCAGCATTTT
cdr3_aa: CASSPSTGKNQPQHF

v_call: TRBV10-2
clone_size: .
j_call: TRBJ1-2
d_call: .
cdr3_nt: TGCGCCAGCAGTGTGACTGCTCGTGGGGGCTACACCTTC
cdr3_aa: CASSVTARGGYTF

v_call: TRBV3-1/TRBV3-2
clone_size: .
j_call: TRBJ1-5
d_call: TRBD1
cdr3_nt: TGTGCCAGCAGCACATCACAGGGGGCTGGTCAGCCCCAGCATTTT
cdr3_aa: CASSTSQGAGQPQHF

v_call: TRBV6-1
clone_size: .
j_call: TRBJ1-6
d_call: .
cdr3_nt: TGTGCCAGCAGTGAATTGTTGCAGGGAAATTCACCCCTCCACTTT
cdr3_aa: CASSELLQGNSPLHF

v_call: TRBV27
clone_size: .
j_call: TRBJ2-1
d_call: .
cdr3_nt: TGTGCCAGCAGTCCCCCAGGGTTGAATGAGCAGTTCTTC
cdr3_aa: CASSPPGLNEQFF

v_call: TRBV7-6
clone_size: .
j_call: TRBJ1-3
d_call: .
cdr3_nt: TGTGCCAGCAGCTTAGCAGGGGTCGGAAACACCATATATTTT
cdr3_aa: CASSLAGVGNTIYF

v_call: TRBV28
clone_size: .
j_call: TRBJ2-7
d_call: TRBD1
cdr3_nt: TGTGCCAGCAGTTTCCCGGGGACAGCTACCTACGAGCAGTACTTC
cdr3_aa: CASSFPGTATYEQYF

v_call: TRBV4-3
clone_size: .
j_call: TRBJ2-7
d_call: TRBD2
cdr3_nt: TGCGCCAGCAGCCAAGAACCAACTAGCGCCTCCTACGAGCAGTACTTC
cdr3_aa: CASSQEPTSASYEQYF

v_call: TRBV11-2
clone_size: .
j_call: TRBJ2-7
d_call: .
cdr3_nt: TGTGCCAGCAGCTTAGTGGGGAGGTACGAGCAGTACTTC
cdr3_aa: CASSLVGRYEQYF

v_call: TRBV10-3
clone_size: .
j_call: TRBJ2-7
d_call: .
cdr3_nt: TGTGCCATCAGTGTGGCGGGGCCCTACGAGCAGTACTTC
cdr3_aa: CAISVAGPYEQYF

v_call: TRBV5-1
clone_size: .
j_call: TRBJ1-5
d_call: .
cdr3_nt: TGCGCCAGCAGCTTGGAAGCGGGGCTTCAGCCCCAGCATTTT
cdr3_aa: CASSLEAGLQPQHF

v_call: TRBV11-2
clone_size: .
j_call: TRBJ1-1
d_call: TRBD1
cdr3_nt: TGTGCCAGCAGCTCCGACAGGGGTGGCACTGAAGCTTTCTTT
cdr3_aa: CASSSDRGGTEAFF

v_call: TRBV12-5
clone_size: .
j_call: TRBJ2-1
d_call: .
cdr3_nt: TGTGCTAGTGGTTTGCTTGGCGGTACTGAGCAGTTCTTC
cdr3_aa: CASGLLGGTEQFF

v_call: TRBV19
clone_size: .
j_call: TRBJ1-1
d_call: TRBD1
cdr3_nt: TGTGCCAGTAGTAGAGGACAGGGGGACACTGAAGCTTTCTTT
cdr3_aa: CASSRGQGDTEAFF

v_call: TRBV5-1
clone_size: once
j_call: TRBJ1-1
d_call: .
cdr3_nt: TGCGCCAGCAGCTTGGCCGCAGGACAGAACACTGAAGCTTTCTTT
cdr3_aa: CASSLAAGQNTEAFF

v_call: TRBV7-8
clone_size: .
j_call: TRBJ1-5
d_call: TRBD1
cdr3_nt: TGTGCCAGCAGCGACAGGGCAAATGGCAATCAGCCCCAGCATTTT
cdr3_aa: CASSDRANGNQPQHF

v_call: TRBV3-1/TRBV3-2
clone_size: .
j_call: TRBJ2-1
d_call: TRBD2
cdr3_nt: TGTGCCAGCAGCAATTCTACTAGCGGACCGTACAATGAGCAGTTCTTC
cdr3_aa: CASSNSTSGPYNEQFF

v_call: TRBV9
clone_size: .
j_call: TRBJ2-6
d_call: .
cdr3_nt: TGTGCCAGCAGCGTAGCTTCAGGCTCTGGGGCCAACGTCCTGACTTTC
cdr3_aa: CASSVASGSGANVLTF

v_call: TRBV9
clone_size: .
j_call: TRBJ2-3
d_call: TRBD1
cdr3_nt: TGTGCCAGCAGCGCGACAGGGGGCCAGGGGGCAGATACGCAGTATTTT
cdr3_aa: CASSATGGQGADTQYF